This entry lists 3 T cell receptor beta chains sequenced from one sample in a study of naive and memory T cell subsets. Four PCR rounds used nested alpha and beta constant region primers plus the SP2 primer. TCRdb reanalysed the 5' RACE reads using MiXCR and keeps one entry per CDR3 protein. The sample shows about 32,000 distinct CDR3 sequences, 16% of them seen only once. The library had UMIs added by 3' ligation of an oligonucleotide to TCR cDNA. The receptors stem from a female donor in good health.

The chain combines TRBV12-3 or TRBV12-4 with TRBJ2-7; a weak D match, TRBD1 (7 bases). This CDR3 comprises 14 residues. V was trimmed by 5 bases and J by 6 bases, leaving 17 bases between them. The CDR3 DNA sequence: TGTGCCAGCAGTGCTCGACAGGGAGGAAGCGAGCAGTACTTC. Protein sequence: CASSARQGGSEQYF.

This clonotype is labeled medium-sized. The rearrangement links TRBV6-5 to TRBJ1-1; D is possibly TRBD1 (6 bases). V was cut by 6 bases and J by 4 bases, with 18 bases left in between. The length of the CDR3 is 15 residues. Germline-derived CDR1 and CDR2 are MNHEY and SVGAGI. The CDR3 DNA reads TGTGCCAGCAGGCGAAACAGGGAGGCAATCACTGAAGCTTTCTTT. Amino acids: CASRRNREAITEAFF.

This clonotype was detected only a few times. The CDR3 is CSAPPTSGSGPDTQYF. The CDR3 DNA sequence: TGCAGTGCCCCCCCAACTAGCGGGTCAGGTCCAGATACGCAGTATTTT. The J gene is TRBJ2-3, the V gene TRBV20-1, with TRBD2 matching over 9 bases. Germline V gene lookup returns CDR1 DFQATT and CDR2 SNEGSKA (reference sequence). This CDR3 is 16 amino acids long. The junction had 14 bases not matched to a gene; V was cut back by 6 bases and J by 4 bases.